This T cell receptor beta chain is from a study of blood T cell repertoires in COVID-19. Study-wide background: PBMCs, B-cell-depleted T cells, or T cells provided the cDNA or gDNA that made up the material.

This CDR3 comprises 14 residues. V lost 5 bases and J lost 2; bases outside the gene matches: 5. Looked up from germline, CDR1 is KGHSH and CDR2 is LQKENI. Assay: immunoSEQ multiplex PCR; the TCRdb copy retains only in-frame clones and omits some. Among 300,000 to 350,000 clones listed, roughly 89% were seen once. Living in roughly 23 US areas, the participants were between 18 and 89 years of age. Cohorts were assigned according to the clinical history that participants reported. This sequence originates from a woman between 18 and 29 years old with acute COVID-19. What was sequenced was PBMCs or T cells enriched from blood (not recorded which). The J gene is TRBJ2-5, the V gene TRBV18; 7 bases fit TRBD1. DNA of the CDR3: TGTGCCAGCTCAGTGGGACAGACACAAGAGACCCAGTACTTC. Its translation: CASSVGQTQETQYF.